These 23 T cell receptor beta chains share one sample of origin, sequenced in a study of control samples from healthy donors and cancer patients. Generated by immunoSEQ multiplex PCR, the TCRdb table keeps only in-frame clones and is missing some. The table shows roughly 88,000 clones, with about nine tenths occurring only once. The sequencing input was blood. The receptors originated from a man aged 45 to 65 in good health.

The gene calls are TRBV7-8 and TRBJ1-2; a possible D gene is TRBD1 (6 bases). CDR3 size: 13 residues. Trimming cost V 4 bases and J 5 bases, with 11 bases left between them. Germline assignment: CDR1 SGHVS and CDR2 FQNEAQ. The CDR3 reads CASSSGGSYGYTF. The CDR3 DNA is TGTGCCAGCAGCTCTGGGGGCTCTTATGGCTACACCTTC.

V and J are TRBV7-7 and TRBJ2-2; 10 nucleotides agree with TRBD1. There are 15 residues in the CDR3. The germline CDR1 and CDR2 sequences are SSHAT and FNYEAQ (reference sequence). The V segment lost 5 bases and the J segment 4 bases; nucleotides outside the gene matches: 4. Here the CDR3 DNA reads TGTGCCAGCAGCCGACAGGGGGCTAGCACCGGGGAGCTGTTTTTT. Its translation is CASSRQGASTGELFF.

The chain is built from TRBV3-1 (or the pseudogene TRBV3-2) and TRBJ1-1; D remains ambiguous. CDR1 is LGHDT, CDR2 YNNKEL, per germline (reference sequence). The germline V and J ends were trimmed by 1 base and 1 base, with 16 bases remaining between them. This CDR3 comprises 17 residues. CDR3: CASSQVKGSGWNTEAFF. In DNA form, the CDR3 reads TGTGCCAGCAGCCAAGTTAAAGGGTCGGGGTGGAACACTGAAGCTTTCTTT.

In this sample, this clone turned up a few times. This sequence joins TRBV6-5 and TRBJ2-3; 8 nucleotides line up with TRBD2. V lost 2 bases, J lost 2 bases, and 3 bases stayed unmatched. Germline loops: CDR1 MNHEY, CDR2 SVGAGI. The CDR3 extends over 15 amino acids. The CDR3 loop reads CASSYGRGDTDTQYF. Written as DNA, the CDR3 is TGTGCCAGCAGTTACGGGCGGGGGGACACAGATACGCAGTATTTT.

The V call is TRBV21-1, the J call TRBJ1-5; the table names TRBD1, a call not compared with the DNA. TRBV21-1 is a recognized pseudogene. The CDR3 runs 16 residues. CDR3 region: CASRELPQEINQPQHF. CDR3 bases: TGTGCCAGCAGAGAACTGCCACAGGAGATAAATCAGCCCCAGCATTTT.

The CDR3 region is CASRSDSSGNTIYF. The CDR3 bases are TGTGCCAGCAGGTCGGACAGCTCTGGAAACACCATATATTTT. The chain combines TRBV5-4 with TRBJ1-3, with a tentative D call TRBD1 (6 bases). Germline assignment: CDR1 SGHNT and CDR2 YYREEE (reference sequence). The CDR3 runs 14 residues. The germline V and J ends were trimmed by 5 bases and 0 bases, with 9 bases remaining between them.

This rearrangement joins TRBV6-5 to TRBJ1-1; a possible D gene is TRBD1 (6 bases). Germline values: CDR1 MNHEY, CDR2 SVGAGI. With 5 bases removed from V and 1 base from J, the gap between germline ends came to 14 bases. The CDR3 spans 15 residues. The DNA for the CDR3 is TGTGCCAGCAGTCGGCCGGGACATCCGAACACTGAAGCTTTCTTT. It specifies CASSRPGHPNTEAFF.

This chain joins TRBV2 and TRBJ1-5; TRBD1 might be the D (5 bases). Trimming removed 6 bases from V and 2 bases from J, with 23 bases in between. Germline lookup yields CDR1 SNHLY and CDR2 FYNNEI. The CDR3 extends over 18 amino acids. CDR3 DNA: TGTGCCAGCAGCCCTCGCAGGGACGTACGTGTCGGCAATCAGCCCCAGCATTTT. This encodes CASSPRRDVRVGNQPQHF.

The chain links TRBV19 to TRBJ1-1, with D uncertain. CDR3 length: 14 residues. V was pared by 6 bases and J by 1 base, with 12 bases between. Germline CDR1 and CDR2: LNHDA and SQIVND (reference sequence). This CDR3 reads CASSRHSSNTEAFF. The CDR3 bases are TGTGCCAGTAGCCGACACTCCTCGAACACTGAAGCTTTCTTT. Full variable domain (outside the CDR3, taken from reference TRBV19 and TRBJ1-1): DGGITQSPKYLFRKEGQNVTLSCEQNLNHDAMYWYRQDPGQGLRLIYYSQIVNDFQKGDIAEGYSVSREKKESFPLTVTSAQKNPTAFYLCASSRHSSNTEAFFGQGTRLTVV.

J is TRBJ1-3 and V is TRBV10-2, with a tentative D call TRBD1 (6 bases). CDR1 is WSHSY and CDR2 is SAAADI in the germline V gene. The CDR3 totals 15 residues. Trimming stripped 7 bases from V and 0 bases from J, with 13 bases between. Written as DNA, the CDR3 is TGCGCCAGCATAGCAGGACAGATCTCTGGAAACACCATATATTTT. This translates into CASIAGQISGNTIYF.

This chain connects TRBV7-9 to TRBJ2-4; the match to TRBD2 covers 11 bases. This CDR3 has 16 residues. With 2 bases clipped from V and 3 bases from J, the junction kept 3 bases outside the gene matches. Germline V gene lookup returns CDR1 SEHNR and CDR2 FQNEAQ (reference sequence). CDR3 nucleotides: TGTGCCAGCAGCTTACAGCTAGCGGGGGGCAAAAACATTCAGTACTTC. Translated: CASSLQLAGGKNIQYF.

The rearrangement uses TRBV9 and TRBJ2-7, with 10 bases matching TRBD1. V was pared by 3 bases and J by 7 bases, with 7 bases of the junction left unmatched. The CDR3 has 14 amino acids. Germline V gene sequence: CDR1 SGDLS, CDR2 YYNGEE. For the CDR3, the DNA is TGTGCCAGCAGCGCAGAACCGGGACAGGGGGAGCAGTACTTC. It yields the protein CASSAEPGQGEQYF.

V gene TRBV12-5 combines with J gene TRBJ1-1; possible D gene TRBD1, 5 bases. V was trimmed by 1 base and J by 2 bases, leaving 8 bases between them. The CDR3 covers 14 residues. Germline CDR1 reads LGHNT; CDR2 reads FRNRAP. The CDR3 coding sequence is TGTGCTAGTGGTTTGGCTCAGGGTAACACTGAAGCTTTCTTT. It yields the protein CASGLAQGNTEAFF.

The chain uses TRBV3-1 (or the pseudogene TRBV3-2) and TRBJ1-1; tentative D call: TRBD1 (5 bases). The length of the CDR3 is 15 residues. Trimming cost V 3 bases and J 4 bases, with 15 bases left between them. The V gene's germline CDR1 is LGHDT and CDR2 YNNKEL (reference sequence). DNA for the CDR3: TGTGCCAGCAGCCATCCAGGCCCCGGGGGCACTGAAGCTTTCTTT. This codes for CASSHPGPGGTEAFF.

CDR3 bases: TGTGCCACCAGTGATTACTCGGAGGATACGCAGTATTTT. It translates to CATSDYSEDTQYF. The V call is TRBV24-1, the J call TRBJ2-3, with D unclear. Germline CDR1 is KGHDR and CDR2 is SFDVKD. Trimming left V 2 bases short and J 6 bases short, with 8 bases between. The CDR3 has 13 residues.

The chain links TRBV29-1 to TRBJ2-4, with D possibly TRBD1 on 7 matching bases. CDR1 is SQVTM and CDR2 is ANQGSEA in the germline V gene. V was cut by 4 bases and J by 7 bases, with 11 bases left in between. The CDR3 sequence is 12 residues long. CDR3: CSVAEGANIQYF. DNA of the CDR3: TGCAGCGTTGCGGAGGGGGCGAACATTCAGTACTTC.

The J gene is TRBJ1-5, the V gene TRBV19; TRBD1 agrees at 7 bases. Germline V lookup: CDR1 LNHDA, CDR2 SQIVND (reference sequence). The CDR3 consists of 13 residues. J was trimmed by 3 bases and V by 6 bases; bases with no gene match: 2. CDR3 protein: CASRDRVNQPQHF. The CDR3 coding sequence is TGTGCCAGTAGAGACAGGGTCAATCAGCCCCAGCATTTT.

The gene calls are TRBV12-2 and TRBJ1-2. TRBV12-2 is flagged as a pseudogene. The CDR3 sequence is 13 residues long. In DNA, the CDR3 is TGTGCAAGTCGCTTTCCTAGGGACTATGGCTACACCTTC. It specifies CASRFPRDYGYTF.

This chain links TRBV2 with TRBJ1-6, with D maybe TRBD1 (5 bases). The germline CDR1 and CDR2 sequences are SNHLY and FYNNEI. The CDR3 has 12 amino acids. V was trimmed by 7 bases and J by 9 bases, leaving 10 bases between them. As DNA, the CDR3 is TGTGCCAGCACCTCAGGGTTTTCACCCCTCCACTTT. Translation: CASTSGFSPLHF.

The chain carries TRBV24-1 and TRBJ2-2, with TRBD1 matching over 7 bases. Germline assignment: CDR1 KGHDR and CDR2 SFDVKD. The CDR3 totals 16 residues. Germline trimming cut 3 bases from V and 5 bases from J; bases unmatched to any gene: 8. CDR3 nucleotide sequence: TGTGCCACCAGTGATCCCCGGCAGGGGGTGACCGGGGAGCTGTTTTTT. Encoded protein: CATSDPRQGVTGELFF.

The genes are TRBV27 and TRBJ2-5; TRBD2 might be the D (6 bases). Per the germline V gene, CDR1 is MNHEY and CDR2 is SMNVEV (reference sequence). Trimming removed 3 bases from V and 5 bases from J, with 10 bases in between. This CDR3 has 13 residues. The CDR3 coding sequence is TGTGCCAGCAGTTTCGGGGGTGACGAGACCCAGTACTTC. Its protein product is CASSFGGDETQYF.

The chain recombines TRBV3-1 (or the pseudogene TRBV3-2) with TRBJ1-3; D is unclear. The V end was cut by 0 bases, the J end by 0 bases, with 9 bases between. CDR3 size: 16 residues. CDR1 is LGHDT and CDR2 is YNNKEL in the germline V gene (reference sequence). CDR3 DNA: TGTGCCAGCAGCCAAGAGCGCAGGATCTCTGGAAACACCATATATTTT. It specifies CASSQERRISGNTIYF.

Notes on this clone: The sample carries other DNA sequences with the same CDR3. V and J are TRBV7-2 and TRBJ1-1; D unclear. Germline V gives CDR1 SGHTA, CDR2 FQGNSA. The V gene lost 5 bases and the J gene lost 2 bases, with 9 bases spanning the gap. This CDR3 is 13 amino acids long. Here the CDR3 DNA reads TGTGCCAGCAGCCGATGGGGAAACACTGAAGCTTTCTTT. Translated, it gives CASSRWGNTEAFF. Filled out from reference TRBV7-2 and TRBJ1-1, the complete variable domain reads GAGVSQSPSNKVTEKGKDVELRCDPISGHTALYWYRQSLGQGLEFLIYFQGNSAPDKSGLPSDRFSAERTGGSVSTLTIQRTQQEDSAVYLCASSRWGNTEAFFGQGTRLTVV.